The 5 T cell receptor beta chains reported below all come from one sample, sequenced in a study of blood T cell repertoires in COVID-19. TCRdb keeps only in-frame clones here, not all; method: immunoSEQ multiplex PCR. Of 150,000 to 200,000 clones listed, 94% are singletons. Sequencing used peripheral blood. The source is a man under 40 with COVID-19, enrolled during active disease.

V usage is TRBV9 and J usage is TRBJ1-1; 7 nucleotides match TRBD1. CDR1 is SGDLS and CDR2 is YYNGEE in the germline V gene. The CDR3 extends over 15 amino acids. Unmatched junction bases numbered 9, after V lost 4 bases and J lost 3 bases. The CDR3 loop reads CASSPTGVPDTEAFF. The CDR3, as DNA: TGTGCCAGCAGCCCTACAGGGGTCCCGGACACTGAAGCTTTCTTT.

V gene TRBV18 combines with J gene TRBJ1-5, with D tentatively TRBD1 (6 bases). The ends were cut back, 4 bases at V and 4 bases at J, with 14 bases in the middle. This CDR3 has 15 residues. Germline CDR1 and CDR2: KGHSH and LQKENI. CDR3 sequence: CASSLTTGNNQPQHF. The CDR3 DNA is TGTGCCAGCTCACTAACTACAGGGAATAATCAGCCCCAGCATTTT. The full variable domain, in which reference TRBV18 and TRBJ1-5 provide the parts outside the CDR3, is NAGVMQNPRHLVRRRGQEARLRCSPMKGHSHVYWYRQLPEEGLKFMVYLQKENIIDESGMPKERFSAEFPKEGPSILRIQQVVRGDSAAYFCASSLTTGNNQPQHFGDGTRLSIL.

The chain carries TRBV18 and TRBJ2-6; 8 nucleotides line up with TRBD1. The junction had 13 bases not matched to a gene; V was cut back by 6 bases and J by 0 bases. This CDR3 comprises 19 residues. Germline V gene sequence: CDR1 KGHSH, CDR2 LQKENI. The CDR3 sequence: CASSRTGQGGDSGANVLTF. CDR3 DNA: TGTGCCAGCTCCCGAACCGGACAGGGTGGGGACTCTGGGGCCAACGTCCTGACTTTC. Filled out from reference TRBV18 and TRBJ2-6, the complete variable domain reads NAGVMQNPRHLVRRRGQEARLRCSPMKGHSHVYWYRQLPEEGLKFMVYLQKENIIDESGMPKERFSAEFPKEGPSILRIQQVVRGDSAAYFCASSRTGQGGDSGANVLTFGAGSRLTVL.

J is TRBJ2-5 and V is TRBV5-6; the match to TRBD2 covers 7 bases. The CDR3 is made up of 16 amino acids. CDR1 and CDR2 from the germline V gene are SGHDT and YYEEEE. V shed 1 base, J shed 0 bases, and the junction held 6 bases outside the gene matches. This chain's CDR3 is CASSLLLAEYQETQYF. CDR3 coding DNA: TGTGCCAGCAGCTTGTTGCTAGCGGAATACCAAGAGACCCAGTACTTC.

The V gene is TRBV6-1, the J gene TRBJ1-3; D gene unclear. The CDR3 is 12 residues long. V lost 3 bases to trimming and J lost 8 bases, with 8 bases between them. Per the germline V gene, CDR1 is MNHNS and CDR2 is SASEGT. As DNA, the CDR3 is TGTGCCAGCAGTGACATCGGAGACACCATATATTTT. Its translation: CASSDIGDTIYF.